This T cell receptor beta chain was recorded in a study of blood T cell repertoires in COVID-19 (dated by TCRdb to 2018 to 2021). About the full investigation: The collaborator samples originated in the United States, Italy and Spain and spanned the acute and convalescent phases of COVID-19. The prospective study material was composed of cDNA or gDNA derived from T cells, B-cell-depleted T cells, or PBMCs. Deeply sampled blood TCRbeta repertoires from subjects exposed to, actively infected with, or recovered from COVID-19 were included in the dataset. A freely available public database, intended as a resource for researchers studying the immune response to SARS-CoV-2, is where the repertoires were released. The samples were drawn from two sources: the first 160 participants of the ongoing ImmuneRACE study, and 1,200 or so subjects contributed by 6 global collaborators. The sample metadata nearly always contained a de-identified subject ID, COVID-19 status, age in years and sex. Where available, HLA class I and class II types were obtained from metadata supplied by the sample provider rather than from assay-based typing.

The immunoSEQ Assay, a bias-controlled multiplex PCR, was used to amplify TCRbeta CDR3 regions from genomic DNA. As for the authors' bioinformatics: The number of nucleated cells in each sample was estimated from the amplification of reference gene primers within the assay. To quantify the absolute abundance of each unique TCRbeta CDR3 rearrangement, sequence reads were collapsed and filtered. For each sample, productive Simpson clonality was calculated as the square root of Simpson's diversity index across productive rearrangements. TCRdb re-hosts the immuneACCESS table, in-frame sequences only. Its copies lack some clones; in the studies checked, an unresolved V gene accounts for under half of them, and the cause for the rest is not known. V, J and clone size are those of that table, while D and trimming were read from the DNA. This sample is represented by about 84,000 clones; over 80% of them were singletons. Jointly, the top ten make up about 31% of the sample.

Including the terminal cysteine and phenylalanine, the CDR3 comprises 13 residues. Left in the record is the CDR3 DNA by itself, 39 bases read in frame from the first base. According to the germline V gene (reference sequence), CDR1 reads LGHDT and CDR2 reads YNNKEL. V is clipped by 2 bases and J by 10 bases, and the sequence between their germline boundaries is 12 bases long. This clone showed up just once. Its recognized antigen is unknown. One base away there is no much larger clone; base qualities are not given. Each collaborating institution followed its own protocols to collect whole blood in K2EDTA tubes. For TCRbeta analysis, collaborators shipped samples as frozen whole blood, isolated PBMCs, or DNA extracted from either of those sample types. Study-wide findings and limitations: The quantity of clinical and demographic metadata differed by source and by participant and was supplied without curation.

The sequenced sample consisted of peripheral blood. The origin of this receptor is a woman older than 75 with acute or convalescent COVID-19. This chain is built from TRBV3-1 (or the pseudogene TRBV3-2) and TRBJ1-5; perhaps TRBD1 is the D gene, with 5 bases matching. The DNA reads TGTGCCAGCAGCCAAACCCTTCAGGGTCCCCAGCATTTT. Its protein is CASSQTLQGPQHF.